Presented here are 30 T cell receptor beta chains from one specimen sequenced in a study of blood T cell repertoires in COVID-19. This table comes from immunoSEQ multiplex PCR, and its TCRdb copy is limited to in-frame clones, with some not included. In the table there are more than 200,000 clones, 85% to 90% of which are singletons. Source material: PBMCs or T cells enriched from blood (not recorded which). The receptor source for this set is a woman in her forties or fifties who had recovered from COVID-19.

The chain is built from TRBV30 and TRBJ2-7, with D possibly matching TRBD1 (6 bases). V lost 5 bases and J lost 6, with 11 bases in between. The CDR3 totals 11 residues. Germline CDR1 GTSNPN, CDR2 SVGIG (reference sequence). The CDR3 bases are TGTGCCTGGGGAGACAGGACCGAGCAGTACTTC. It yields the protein CAWGDRTEQYF.

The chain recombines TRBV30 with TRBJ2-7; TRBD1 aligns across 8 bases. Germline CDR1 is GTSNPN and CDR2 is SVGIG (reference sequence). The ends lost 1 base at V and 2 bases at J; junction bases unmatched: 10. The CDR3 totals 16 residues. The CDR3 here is CAWSGPQGAYTYEQYF. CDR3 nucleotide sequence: TGTGCCTGGAGTGGCCCCCAGGGGGCATACACCTACGAGCAGTACTTC.

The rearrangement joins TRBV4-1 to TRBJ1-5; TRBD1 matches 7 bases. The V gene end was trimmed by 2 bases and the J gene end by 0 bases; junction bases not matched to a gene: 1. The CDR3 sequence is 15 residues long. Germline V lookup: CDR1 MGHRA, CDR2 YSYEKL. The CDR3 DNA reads TGCGCCAGCAGCCAACGACAGGGTAGCAATCAGCCCCAGCATTTT. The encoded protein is CASSQRQGSNQPQHF.

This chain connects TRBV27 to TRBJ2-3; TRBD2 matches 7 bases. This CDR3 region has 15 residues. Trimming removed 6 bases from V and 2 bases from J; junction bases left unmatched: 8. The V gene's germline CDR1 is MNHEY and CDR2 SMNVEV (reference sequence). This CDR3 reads CASSLGGIFTDTQYF. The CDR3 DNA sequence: TGTGCCAGCAGCCTGGGGGGGATCTTCACAGATACGCAGTATTTT.

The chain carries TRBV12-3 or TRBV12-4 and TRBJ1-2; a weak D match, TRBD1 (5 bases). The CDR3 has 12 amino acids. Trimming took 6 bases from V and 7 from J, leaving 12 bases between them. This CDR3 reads CASRGGWIGYTF. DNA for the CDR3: TGTGCCAGCAGGGGGGGGTGGATTGGCTACACCTTC.

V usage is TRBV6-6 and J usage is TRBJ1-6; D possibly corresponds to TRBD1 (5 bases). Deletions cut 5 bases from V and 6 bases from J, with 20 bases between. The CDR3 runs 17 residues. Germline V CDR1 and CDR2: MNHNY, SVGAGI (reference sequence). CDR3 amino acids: CASSPYSPTVGNSPLHF. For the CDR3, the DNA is TGTGCCAGCAGTCCCTACTCCCCGACAGTCGGTAATTCACCCCTCCACTTT.

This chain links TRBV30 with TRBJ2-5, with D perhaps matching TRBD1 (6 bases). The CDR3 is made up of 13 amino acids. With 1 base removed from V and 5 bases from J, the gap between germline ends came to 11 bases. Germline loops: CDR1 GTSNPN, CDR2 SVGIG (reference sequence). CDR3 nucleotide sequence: TGTGCCTGGAGTGAAACAGGGTGGGAGACCCAGTACTTC. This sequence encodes CAWSETGWETQYF.

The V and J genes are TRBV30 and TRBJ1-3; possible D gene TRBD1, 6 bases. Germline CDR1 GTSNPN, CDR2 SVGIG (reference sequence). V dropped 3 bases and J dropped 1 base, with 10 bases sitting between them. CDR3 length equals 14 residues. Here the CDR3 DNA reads TGTGCCTGGAGCAGGGGAATTTCTGGAAACACCATATATTTT. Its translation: CAWSRGISGNTIYF.

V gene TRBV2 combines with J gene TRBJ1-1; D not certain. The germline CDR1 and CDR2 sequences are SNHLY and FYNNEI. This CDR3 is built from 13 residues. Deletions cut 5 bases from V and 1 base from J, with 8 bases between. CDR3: CASSTGGNTEAFF. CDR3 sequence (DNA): TGTGCCAGCAGTACCGGTGGGAACACTGAAGCTTTCTTT.

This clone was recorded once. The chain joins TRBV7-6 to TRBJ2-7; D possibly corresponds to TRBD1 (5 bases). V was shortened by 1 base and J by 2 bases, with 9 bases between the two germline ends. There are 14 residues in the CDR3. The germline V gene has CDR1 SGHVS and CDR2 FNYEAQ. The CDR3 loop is CASSLEQGAYEQYF. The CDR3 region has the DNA TGTGCCAGCAGCTTAGAGCAGGGTGCCTACGAGCAGTACTTC. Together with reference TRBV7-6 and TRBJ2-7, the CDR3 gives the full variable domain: GAGVSQSPRYKVTKRGQDVALRCDPISGHVSLYWYRQALGQGPEFLTYFNYEAQQDKSGLPNDRFSAERPEGSISTLTIQRTEQRDSAMYRCASSLEQGAYEQYFGPGTRLTVT.

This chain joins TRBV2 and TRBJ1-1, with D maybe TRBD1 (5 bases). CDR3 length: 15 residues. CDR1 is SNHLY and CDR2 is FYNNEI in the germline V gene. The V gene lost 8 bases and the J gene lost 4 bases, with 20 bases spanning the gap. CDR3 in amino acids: CASFRAPLLSTEAFF. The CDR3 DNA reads TGTGCCAGCTTCAGGGCTCCCTTATTGAGCACTGAAGCTTTCTTT. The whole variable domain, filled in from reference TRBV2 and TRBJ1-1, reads EPEVTQTPSHQVTQMGQEVILRCVPISNHLYFYWYRQILGQKVEFLVSFYNNEISEKSEIFDDQFSVERPDGSNFTLKIRSTKLEDSAMYFCASFRAPLLSTEAFFGQGTRLTVV.

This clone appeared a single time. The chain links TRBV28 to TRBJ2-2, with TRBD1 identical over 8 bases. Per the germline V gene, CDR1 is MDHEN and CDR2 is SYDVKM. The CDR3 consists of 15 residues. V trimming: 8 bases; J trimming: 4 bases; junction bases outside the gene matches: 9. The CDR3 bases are TGTGCCAGCGGAGGACAGGGATGGACCACCGGGGAGCTGTTTTTT. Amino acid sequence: CASGGQGWTTGELFF. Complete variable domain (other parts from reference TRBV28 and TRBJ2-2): DVKVTQSSRYLVKRTGEKVFLECVQDMDHENMFWYRQDPGLGLRLIYFSYDVKMKEKGDIPEGYSVSREKKERFSLILESASTNQTSMYLCASGGQGWTTGELFFGEGSRLTVL.

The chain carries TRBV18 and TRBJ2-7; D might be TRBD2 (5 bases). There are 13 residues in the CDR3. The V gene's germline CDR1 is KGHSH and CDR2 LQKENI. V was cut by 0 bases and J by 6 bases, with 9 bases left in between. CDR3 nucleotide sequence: TGTGCCAGCTCACCACCTACGGGGTTCGAGCAGTACTTC. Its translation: CASSPPTGFEQYF.

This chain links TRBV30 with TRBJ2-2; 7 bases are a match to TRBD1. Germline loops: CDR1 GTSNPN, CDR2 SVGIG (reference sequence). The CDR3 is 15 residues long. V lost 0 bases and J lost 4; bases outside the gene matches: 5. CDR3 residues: CAWSVRQGFTGELFF. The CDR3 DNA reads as TGTGCCTGGAGTGTAAGACAGGGATTCACCGGGGAGCTGTTTTTT.

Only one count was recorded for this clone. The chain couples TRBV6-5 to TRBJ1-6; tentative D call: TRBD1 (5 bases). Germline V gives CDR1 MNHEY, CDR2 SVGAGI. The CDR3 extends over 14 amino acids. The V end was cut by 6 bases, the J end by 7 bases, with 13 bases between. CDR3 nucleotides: TGTGCCAGCAGGAACAGGCCGGGCAATTCACCCCTCCACTTT. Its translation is CASRNRPGNSPLHF.

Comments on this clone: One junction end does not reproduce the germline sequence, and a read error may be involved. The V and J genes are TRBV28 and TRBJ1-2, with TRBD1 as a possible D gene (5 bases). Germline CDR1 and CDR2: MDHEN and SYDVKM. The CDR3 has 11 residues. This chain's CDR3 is CASTLRGSYTF. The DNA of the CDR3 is TGTGCCAGCACTTTAAGGGGAAGCTACACCTTC.

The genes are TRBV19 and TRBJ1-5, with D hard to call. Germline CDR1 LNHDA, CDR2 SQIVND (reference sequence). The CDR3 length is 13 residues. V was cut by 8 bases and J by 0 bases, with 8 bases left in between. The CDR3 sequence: CASFAGSNQPQHF. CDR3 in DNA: TGTGCCAGTTTCGCGGGTAGCAATCAGCCCCAGCATTTT.

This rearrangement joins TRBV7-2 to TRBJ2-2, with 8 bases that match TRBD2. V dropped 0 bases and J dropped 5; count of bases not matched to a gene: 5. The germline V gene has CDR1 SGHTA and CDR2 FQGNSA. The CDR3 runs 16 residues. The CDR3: CASSLAAGVRTGELFF. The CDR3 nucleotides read TGTGCCAGCAGCTTAGCAGCGGGAGTGCGAACCGGGGAGCTGTTTTTT.

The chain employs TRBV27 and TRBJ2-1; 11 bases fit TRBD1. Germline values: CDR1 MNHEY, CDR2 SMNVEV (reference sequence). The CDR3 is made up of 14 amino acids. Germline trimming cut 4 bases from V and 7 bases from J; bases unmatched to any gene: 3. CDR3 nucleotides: TGTGCCAGCAGTTCGGGACAGGGGGAGAATGAGCAGTTCTTC. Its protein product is CASSSGQGENEQFF.

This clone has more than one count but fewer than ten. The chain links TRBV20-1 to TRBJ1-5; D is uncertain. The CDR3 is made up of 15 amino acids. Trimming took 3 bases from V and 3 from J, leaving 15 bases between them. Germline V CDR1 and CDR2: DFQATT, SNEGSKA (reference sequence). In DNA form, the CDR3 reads TGCAGTGCTAGTAGCGTTGATCGGAACAATCAGCCCCAGCATTTT. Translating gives CSASSVDRNNQPQHF.

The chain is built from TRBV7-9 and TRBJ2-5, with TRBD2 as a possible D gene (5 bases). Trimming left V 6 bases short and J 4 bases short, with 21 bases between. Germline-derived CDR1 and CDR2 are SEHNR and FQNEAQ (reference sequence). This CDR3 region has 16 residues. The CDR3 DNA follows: TGTGCCAGCAGTGAGACTACGCCGGCCTACTCAGAGACCCAGTACTTC. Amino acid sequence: CASSETTPAYSETQYF.

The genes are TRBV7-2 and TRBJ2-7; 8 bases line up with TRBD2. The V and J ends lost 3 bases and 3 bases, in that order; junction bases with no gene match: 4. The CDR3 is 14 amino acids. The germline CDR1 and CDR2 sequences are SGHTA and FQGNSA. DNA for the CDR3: TGTGCCAGCAGCTTTAGCGGGACAAGCTACGAGCAGTACTTC. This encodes CASSFSGTSYEQYF.

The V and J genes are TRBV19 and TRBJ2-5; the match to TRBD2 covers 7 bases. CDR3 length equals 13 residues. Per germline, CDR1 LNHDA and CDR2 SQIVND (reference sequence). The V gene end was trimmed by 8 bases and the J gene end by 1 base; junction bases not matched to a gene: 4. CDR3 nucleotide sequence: TGTGCCAGTGGGAGGGCCTCCCAAGAGACCCAGTACTTC. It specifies CASGRASQETQYF.

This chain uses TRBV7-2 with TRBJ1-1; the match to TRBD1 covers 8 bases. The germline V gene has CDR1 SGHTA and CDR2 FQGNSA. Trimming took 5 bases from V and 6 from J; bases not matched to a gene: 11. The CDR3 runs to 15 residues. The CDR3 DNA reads TGTGCCAGCAGCCCTGGGACAGGTGGGCCACCTGAAGCTTTCTTT. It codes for CASSPGTGGPPEAFF.

CDR3 nucleotide sequence: TGTGCCAGCACCAGACAGGCAGCTAACTATGGCTACACCTTC. It specifies CASTRQAANYGYTF. V and J are TRBV9 and TRBJ1-2; possible D gene TRBD1, 6 bases. Germline V gene data show CDR1 as SGDLS and CDR2 as YYNGEE. Deletions cut 6 bases from V and 0 bases from J, with 12 bases between. The CDR3 is 14 residues long.

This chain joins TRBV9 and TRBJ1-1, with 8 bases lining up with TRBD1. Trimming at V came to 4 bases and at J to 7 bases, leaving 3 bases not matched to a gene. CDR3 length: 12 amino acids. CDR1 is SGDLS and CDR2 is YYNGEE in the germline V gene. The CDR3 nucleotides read TGTGCCAGCAGCAAGACAGGGGATGAAGCTTTCTTT. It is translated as CASSKTGDEAFF.

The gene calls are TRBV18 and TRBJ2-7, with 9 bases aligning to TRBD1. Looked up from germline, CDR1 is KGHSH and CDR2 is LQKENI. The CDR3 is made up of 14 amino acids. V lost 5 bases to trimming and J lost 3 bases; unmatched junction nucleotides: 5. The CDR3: CASSSPGQGYEQYF. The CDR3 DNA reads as TGTGCCAGCTCATCTCCGGGACAGGGCTACGAGCAGTACTTC.

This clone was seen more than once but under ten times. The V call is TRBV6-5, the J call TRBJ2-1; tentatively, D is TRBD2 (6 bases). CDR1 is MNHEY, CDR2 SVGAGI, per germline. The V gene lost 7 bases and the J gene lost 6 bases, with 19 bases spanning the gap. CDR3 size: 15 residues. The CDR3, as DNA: TGTGCCAGCACCCGGGCGGGGTATACCCTCAATGAGCAGTTCTTC. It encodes CASTRAGYTLNEQFF.

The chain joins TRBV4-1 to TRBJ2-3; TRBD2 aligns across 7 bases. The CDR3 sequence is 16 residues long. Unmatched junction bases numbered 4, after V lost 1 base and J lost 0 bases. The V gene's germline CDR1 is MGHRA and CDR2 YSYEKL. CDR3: CASSQVGGSSTDTQYF. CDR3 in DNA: TGCGCCAGCAGCCAAGTCGGCGGGAGTAGCACAGATACGCAGTATTTT.

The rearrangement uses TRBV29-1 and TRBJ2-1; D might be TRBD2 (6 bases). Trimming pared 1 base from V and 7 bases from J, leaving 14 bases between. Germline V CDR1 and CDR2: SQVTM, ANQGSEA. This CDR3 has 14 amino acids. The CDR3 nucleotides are TGCAGCGTTGAAGTTGGAGCGGGCTGGAATGAGCAGTTCTTC. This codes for CSVEVGAGWNEQFF.